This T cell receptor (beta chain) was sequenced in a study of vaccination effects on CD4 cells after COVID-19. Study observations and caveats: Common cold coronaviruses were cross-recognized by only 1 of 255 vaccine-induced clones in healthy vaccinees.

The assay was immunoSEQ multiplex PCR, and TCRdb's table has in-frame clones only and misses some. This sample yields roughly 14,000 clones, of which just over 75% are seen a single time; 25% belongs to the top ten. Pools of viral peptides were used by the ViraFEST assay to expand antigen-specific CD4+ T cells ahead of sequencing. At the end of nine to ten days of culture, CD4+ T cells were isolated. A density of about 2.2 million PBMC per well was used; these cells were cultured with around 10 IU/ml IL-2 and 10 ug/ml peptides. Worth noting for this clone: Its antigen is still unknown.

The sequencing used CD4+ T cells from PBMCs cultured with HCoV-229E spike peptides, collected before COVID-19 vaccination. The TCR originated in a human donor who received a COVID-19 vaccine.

CDR3 DNA: TGTGCCAGCACCACAGGGGCCCTGTTCAATGAGCAGTTCTTC. This gives the protein CASTTGALFNEQFF. This chain uses TRBV9 with TRBJ2-1; 7 bases map to TRBD1. The germline V gene has CDR1 SGDLS and CDR2 YYNGEE. The junction had 9 bases not matched to a gene; V was cut back by 6 bases and J by 6 bases. This CDR3 contains 14 residues.